This T cell receptor (beta chain) appears in the sequencing data of a study of T cell responses to AZD1222 COVID-19 vaccine. Points from the study as a whole: Among AZD1222 vaccinees, only 5 or 6 were seropositive at baseline.

Clones were sequenced by immunoSEQ multiplex PCR, and TCRdb holds only the in-frame ones, with some missing. The repertoire has about 130,000 clones, 88% of them found once; the top ten carry around 5.3%. Remarks on this clone: Antigen unknown.

The germline V gene encodes CDR1 SGHRS and CDR2 YFSETQ. The V gene lost 5 bases and the J gene lost 3 bases, with 12 bases spanning the gap. The CDR3 extends over 13 amino acids. Recipients boosted at about 4 weeks or about 12 weeks are pooled. J is TRBJ2-7 and V is TRBV5-1, with D perhaps TRBD1 (5 bases). This TCR was sampled from an adult who received the AZD1222 COVID-19 vaccine. Sequenced here: peripheral blood, sampled 28 days after the second AZD1222 dose. The CDR3 region is CASRKGQNYEQYF. The CDR3 DNA reads as TGCGCCAGCAGAAAAGGACAAAACTACGAGCAGTACTTC.